This TCR beta chain is from a study of blood T cells in healthy people across ages. Through a sample-barcoded 5' primer and a J-beta primer mix, a second PCR was run for about 6 to 11 cycles. TCRdb itself ran the 5' RACE reads through MiXCR, one entry per CDR3 protein. This sample has 630,000 or so distinct CDR3 sequences, with approximately 31% found just once. Total RNA amounts of at least 5 micrograms were extracted per sample. Study-wide findings and caveats: The percentage of naive T cells correlated strongly with TCR beta diversity.

This clonotype was seen a few times. Antigen specificity is unknown. The sequencing sample was made of blood. This clonotype was obtained from a woman older than 75 in good health.

In nucleotides, the CDR3 is TGCGCCAGCAGCGACGGGACAGGGCGTACCGGGGAGCTGTTTTTT. It codes for CASSDGTGRTGELFF. The gene calls are TRBV5-1 and TRBJ2-2; 9 bases map to TRBD1. The CDR3 has 15 residues. The V and J ends lost 4 bases and 5 bases, in that order; junction bases with no gene match: 6. Germline V gene lookup returns CDR1 SGHRS and CDR2 YFSETQ.